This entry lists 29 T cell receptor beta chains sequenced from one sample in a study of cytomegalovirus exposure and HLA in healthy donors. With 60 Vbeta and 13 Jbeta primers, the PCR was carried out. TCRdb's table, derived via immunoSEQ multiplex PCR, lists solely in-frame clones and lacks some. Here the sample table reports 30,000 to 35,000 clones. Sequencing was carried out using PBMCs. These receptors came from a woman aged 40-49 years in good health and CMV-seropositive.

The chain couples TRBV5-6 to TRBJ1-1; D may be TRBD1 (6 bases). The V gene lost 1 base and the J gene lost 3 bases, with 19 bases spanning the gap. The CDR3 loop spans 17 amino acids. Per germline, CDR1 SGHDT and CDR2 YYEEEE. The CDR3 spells CASSLFGFREGDTEAFF. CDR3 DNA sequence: TGTGCCAGCAGCTTGTTTGGTTTCCGGGAGGGGGACACTGAAGCTTTCTTT.

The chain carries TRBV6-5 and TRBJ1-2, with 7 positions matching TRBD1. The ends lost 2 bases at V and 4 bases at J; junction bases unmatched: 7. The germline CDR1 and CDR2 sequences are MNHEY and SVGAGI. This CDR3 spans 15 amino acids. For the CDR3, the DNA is TGTGCCAGCAGTTACCAAGGGGGCGCTTCCTATGGCTACACCTTC. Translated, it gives CASSYQGGASYGYTF.

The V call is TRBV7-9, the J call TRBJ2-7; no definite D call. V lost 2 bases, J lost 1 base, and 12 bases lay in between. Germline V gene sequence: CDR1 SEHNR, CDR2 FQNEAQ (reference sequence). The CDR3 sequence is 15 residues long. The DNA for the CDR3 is TGTGCCAGCAGCTTATCAGGTTTGCAATCCTACGAGCAGTACTTC. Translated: CASSLSGLQSYEQYF.

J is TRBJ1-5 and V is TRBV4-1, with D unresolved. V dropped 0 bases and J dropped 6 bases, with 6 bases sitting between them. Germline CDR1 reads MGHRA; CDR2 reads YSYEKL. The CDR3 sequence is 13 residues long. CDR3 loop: CASSQDPGQPQHF. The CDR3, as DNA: TGCGCCAGCAGCCAAGATCCGGGTCAGCCCCAGCATTTT.

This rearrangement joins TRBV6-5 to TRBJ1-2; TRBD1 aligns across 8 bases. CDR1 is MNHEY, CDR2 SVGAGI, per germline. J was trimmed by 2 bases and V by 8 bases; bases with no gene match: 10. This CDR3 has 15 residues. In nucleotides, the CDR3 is TGTGCCAGCTGGAACAGGGGGATTCTAAACTATGGCTACACCTTC. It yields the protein CASWNRGILNYGYTF.

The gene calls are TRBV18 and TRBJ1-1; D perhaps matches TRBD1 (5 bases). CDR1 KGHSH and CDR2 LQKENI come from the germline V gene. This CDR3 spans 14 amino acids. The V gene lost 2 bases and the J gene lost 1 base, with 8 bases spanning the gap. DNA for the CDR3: TGTGCCAGCTCACCAGGCCAGGGGAACACTGAAGCTTTCTTT. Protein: CASSPGQGNTEAFF.

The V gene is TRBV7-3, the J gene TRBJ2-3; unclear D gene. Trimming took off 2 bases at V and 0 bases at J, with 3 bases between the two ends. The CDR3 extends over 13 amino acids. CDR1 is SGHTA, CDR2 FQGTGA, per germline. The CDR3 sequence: CASSLLSTDTQYF. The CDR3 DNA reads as TGTGCCAGCAGCTTACTAAGCACAGATACGCAGTATTTT.

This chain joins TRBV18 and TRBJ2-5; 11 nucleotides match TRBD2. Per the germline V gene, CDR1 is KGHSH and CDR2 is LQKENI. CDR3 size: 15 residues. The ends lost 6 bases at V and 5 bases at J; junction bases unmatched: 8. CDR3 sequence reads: CASSQLAGVVETQYF. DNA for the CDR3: TGTGCCAGCTCCCAACTAGCGGGAGTGGTGGAGACCCAGTACTTC.

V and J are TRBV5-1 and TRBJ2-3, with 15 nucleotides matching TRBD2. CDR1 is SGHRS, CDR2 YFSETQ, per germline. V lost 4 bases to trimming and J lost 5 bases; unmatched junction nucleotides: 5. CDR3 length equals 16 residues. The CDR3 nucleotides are TGCGCCAGCAGCCTGGGACTAGCGGGAGGTGAAGATACGCAGTATTTT. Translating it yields CASSLGLAGGEDTQYF.

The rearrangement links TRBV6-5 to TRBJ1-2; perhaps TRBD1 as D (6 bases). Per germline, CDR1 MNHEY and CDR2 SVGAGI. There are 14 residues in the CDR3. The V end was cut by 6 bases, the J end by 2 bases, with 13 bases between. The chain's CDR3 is CASRRTVRNYGYTF. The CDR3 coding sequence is TGTGCCAGCAGAAGGACAGTGAGAAACTATGGCTACACCTTC.

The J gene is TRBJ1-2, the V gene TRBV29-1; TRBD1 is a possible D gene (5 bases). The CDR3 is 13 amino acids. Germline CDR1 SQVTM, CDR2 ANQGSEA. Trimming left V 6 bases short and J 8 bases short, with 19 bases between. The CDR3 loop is CSVRTYSSLGYTF. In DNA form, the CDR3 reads TGCAGCGTACGGACATATAGCTCGCTCGGCTACACCTTC.

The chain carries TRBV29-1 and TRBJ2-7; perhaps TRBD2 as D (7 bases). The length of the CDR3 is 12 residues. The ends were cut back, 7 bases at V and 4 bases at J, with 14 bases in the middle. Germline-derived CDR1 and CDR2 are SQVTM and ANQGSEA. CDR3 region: CSGVRGAYEQYF. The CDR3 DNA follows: TGCAGCGGTGTACGGGGGGCTTACGAGCAGTACTTC.

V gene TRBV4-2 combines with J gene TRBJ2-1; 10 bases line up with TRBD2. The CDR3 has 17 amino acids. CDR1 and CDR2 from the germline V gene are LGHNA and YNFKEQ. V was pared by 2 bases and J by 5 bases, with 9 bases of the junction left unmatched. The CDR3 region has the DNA TGTGCCAGCAGCCAATTCGCTAGCGGGAGATCGGACAATGAGCAGTTCTTC. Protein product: CASSQFASGRSDNEQFF.

The CDR3 sequence: CSVLPGGFGANVLTF. The CDR3 DNA follows: TGCAGCGTACTCCCAGGGGGCTTTGGGGCCAACGTCCTGACTTTC. The chain carries TRBV29-1 and TRBJ2-6; 8 bases line up with TRBD1. This CDR3 is built from 15 residues. V trimming: 6 bases; J trimming: 3 bases; junction bases outside the gene matches: 7. Germline V gene data show CDR1 as SQVTM and CDR2 as ANQGSEA.

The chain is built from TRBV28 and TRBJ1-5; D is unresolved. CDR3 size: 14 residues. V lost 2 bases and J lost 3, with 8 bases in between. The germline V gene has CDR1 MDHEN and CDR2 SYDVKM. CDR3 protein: CASSLGGNNQPQHF. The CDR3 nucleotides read TGTGCCAGCAGTTTAGGAGGGAACAATCAGCCCCAGCATTTT.

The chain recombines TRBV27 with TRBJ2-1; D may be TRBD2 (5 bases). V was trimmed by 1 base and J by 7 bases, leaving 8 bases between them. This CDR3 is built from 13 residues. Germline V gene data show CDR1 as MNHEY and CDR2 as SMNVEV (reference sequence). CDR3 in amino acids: CASSLFRGNEQFF. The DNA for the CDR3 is TGTGCCAGCAGTTTATTTCGAGGGAATGAGCAGTTCTTC.

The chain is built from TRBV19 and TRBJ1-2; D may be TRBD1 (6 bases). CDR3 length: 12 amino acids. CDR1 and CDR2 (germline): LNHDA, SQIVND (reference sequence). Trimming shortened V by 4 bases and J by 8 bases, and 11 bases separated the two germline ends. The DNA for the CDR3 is TGTGCCAGTAGTACTTCAGGGGTGGGCTACACCTTC. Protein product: CASSTSGVGYTF. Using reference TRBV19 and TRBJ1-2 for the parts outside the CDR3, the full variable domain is DGGITQSPKYLFRKEGQNVTLSCEQNLNHDAMYWYRQDPGQGLRLIYYSQIVNDFQKGDIAEGYSVSREKKESFPLTVTSAQKNPTAFYLCASSTSGVGYTFGSGTRLTVV.

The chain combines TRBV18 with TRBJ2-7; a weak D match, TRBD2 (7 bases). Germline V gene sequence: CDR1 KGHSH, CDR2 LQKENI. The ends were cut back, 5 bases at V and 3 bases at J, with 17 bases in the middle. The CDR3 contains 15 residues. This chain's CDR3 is CASSRGGASLYEQYF. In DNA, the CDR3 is TGTGCCAGCTCAAGGGGGGGAGCATCCCTCTACGAGCAGTACTTC.

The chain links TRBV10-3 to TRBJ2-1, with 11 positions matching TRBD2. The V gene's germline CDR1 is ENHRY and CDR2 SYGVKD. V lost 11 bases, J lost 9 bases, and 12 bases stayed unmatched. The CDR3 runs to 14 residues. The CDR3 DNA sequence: TGTGCCTTGGGAGTAGCGGGAGGGCCGGGTGAGCAGTTCTTC. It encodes CALGVAGGPGEQFF.

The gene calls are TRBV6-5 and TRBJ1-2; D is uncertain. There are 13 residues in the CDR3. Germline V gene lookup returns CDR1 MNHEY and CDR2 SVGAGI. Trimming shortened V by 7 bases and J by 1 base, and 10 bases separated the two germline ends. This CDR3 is CASTTDHNYGYTF. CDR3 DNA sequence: TGTGCCAGCACAACAGATCATAACTATGGCTACACCTTC.

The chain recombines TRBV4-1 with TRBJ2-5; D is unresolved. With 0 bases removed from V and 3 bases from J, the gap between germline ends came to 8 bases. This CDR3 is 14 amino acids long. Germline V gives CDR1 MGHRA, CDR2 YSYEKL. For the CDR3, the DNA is TGCGCCAGCAGCCAAGATAACGGTAAAGAGACCCAGTACTTC. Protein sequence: CASSQDNGKETQYF.

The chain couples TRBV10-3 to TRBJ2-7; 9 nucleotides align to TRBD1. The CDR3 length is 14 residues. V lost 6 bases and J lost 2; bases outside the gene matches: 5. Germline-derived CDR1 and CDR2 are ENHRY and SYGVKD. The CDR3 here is CAIRRTGAPYEQYF. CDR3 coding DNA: TGTGCCATCAGGCGGACAGGGGCACCCTACGAGCAGTACTTC.

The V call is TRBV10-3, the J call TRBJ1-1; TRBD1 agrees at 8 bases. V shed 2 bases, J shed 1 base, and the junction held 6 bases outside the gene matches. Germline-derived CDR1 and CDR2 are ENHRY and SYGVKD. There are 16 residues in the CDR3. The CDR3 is CAISEIGRGPNTEAFF. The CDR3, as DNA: TGTGCCATCAGTGAGATCGGCAGGGGGCCGAACACTGAAGCTTTCTTT.

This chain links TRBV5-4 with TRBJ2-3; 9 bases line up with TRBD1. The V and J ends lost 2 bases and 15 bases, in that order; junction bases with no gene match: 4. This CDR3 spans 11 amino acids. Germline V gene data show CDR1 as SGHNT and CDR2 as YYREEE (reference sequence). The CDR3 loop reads CASSFRDREYF. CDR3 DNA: TGTGCCAGCAGCTTTCGGGACAGGGAATATTTT.

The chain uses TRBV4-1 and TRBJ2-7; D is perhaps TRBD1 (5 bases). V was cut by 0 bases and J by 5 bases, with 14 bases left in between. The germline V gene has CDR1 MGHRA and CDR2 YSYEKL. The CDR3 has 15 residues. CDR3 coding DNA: TGCGCCAGCAGCCAAGATTGGGATCAAGGGGACGAGCAGTACTTC. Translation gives CASSQDWDQGDEQYF.

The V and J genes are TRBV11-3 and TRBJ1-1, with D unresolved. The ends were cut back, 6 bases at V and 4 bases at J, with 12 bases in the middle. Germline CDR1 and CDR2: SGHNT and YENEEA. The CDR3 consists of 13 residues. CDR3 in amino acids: CASSSSRGTEAFF. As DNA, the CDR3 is TGTGCCAGCAGTTCAAGCCGTGGCACTGAAGCTTTCTTT.

CDR3 DNA sequence: TGTGCCAGCACCCTGAGAGGGCGGGAGCATAACATTCAGTACTTC. It translates to CASTLRGREHNIQYF. The J gene is TRBJ2-4, the V gene TRBV5-6; TRBD2 matches at 7 bases. Germline trimming cut 6 bases from V and 7 bases from J; bases unmatched to any gene: 13. The length of the CDR3 is 15 residues. CDR1 is SGHDT and CDR2 is YYEEEE in the germline V gene.

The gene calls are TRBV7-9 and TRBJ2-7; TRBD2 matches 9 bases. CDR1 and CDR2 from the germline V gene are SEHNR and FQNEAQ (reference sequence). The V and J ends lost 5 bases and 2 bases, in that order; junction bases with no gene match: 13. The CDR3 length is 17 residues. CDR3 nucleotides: TGTGCCAGCAGCCCTGGGTCGATCCTAGCGGGGCCCTACGAGCAGTACTTC. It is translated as CASSPGSILAGPYEQYF. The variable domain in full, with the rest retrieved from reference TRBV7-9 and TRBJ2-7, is DTGVSQNPRHKITKRGQNVTFRCDPISEHNRLYWYRQTLGQGPEFLTYFQNEAQLEKSRLLSDRFSAERPKGSFSTLEIQRTEQGDSAMYLCASSPGSILAGPYEQYFGPGTRLTVT.

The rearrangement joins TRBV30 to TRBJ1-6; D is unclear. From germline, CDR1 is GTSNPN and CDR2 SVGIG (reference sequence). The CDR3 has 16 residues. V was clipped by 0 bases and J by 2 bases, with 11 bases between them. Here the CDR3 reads CAWSVFGTAYNSPLHF. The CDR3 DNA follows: TGTGCCTGGAGTGTATTCGGTACGGCCTATAATTCACCCCTCCACTTT. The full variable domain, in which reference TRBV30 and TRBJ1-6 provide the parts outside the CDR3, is SQTIHQWPATLVQPVGSPLSLECTVEGTSNPNLYWYRQAAGRGLQLLFYSVGIGQISSEVPQNLSASRPQDRQFILSSKKLLLSDSGFYLCAWSVFGTAYNSPLHFGNGTRLTVT.